These 17 T cell receptor beta chains were sequenced from one sample in a study of blood T cell repertoires in COVID-19. Repertoires were generated with immunoSEQ multiplex PCR, while TCRdb's copy carries only in-frame clones and drops some. The table includes hundreds of thousands of clones, about 88% detected once. Material for sequencing was PBMCs or T cells enriched from blood (not recorded which). The origin of the receptors is a woman between 18 and 29 years old who had been exposed to COVID-19.

The J gene is TRBJ2-7, the V gene TRBV7-7; 9 nucleotides agree with TRBD1. V lost 1 base, J lost 6 bases, and 7 bases stayed unmatched. There are 15 residues in the CDR3. Germline CDR1 and CDR2: SSHAT and FNYEAQ (reference sequence). The CDR3 is CASSLEPGQGGEQYF. The CDR3 DNA reads as TGTGCCAGCAGCTTAGAACCGGGACAGGGTGGCGAGCAGTACTTC.

A few counts support this clone. The chain has TRBV24-1 and TRBJ1-5; 7 bases map to TRBD1. Looked up from germline, CDR1 is KGHDR and CDR2 is SFDVKD. The ends lost 4 bases at V and 9 bases at J; junction bases unmatched: 8. The CDR3 loop spans 14 amino acids. As DNA, the CDR3 is TGTGCCACCAGTGACCACAGGGGTCCCTGGCCCCAGCATTTT. This translates into CATSDHRGPWPQHF.

This chain connects TRBV19 to TRBJ1-2, with 8 bases matching TRBD1. The germline CDR1 and CDR2 sequences are LNHDA and SQIVND (reference sequence). The ends lost 5 bases at V and 4 bases at J; junction bases unmatched: 6. This CDR3 has 14 residues. The CDR3 region is CASSQGQGPYGYTF. DNA of the CDR3: TGTGCCAGTAGTCAAGGACAGGGTCCCTATGGCTACACCTTC.

The chain recombines TRBV6-2 or TRBV6-3 with TRBJ1-5; 7 positions agree with TRBD1. The V segment lost 5 bases and the J segment 1 base; nucleotides outside the gene matches: 8. CDR3 size: 16 residues. CDR1 is MNHEY and CDR2 is SVGEGT in the germline V gene. The CDR3 here is CASSVPGTVSNQPQHF. CDR3 bases: TGTGCCAGCAGTGTTCCTGGGACAGTAAGCAATCAGCCCCAGCATTTT.

The V call is TRBV5-4, the J call TRBJ2-7; maybe TRBD2 (5 bases). Germline CDR1 SGHNT, CDR2 YYREEE (reference sequence). The CDR3 has 14 residues. Trimming pared 5 bases from V and 4 bases from J, leaving 16 bases between. As DNA, the CDR3 is TGTGCCAGCAGGAACAGCGGAGAGGCGTACGAGCAGTACTTC. Translating gives CASRNSGEAYEQYF.

The CDR3 coding sequence is TGTGCCAGCACCACAGGACAGGGGGGACCCGAAGAGACCCAGTACTTC. Translated, it gives CASTTGQGGPEETQYF. This chain uses TRBV2 with TRBJ2-5; 10 positions agree with TRBD1. Trimming cost V 7 bases and J 3 bases; bases outside gene matches: 11. The germline gives CDR1 SNHLY, CDR2 FYNNEI. CDR3 length equals 16 residues. Full variable domain (rest looked up from reference TRBV2 and TRBJ2-5): EPEVTQTPSHQVTQMGQEVILRCVPISNHLYFYWYRQILGQKVEFLVSFYNNEISEKSEIFDDQFSVERPDGSNFTLKIRSTKLEDSAMYFCASTTGQGGPEETQYFGPGTRLLVL.

V usage is TRBV6-1 and J usage is TRBJ2-1; TRBD2 matches 14 bases. CDR3 length: 16 amino acids. The germline V gene encodes CDR1 MNHNS and CDR2 SASEGT. The trim removed 4 bases at V and 5 bases at J, leaving 4 bases unmatched. CDR3 region: CASSGGLAGGDNEQFF. The CDR3 DNA reads as TGTGCCAGCAGTGGTGGACTAGCGGGAGGAGACAATGAGCAGTTCTTC.

This sequence joins TRBV28 and TRBJ2-2; 9 bases align to TRBD2. Germline-derived CDR1 and CDR2 are MDHEN and SYDVKM. J gave up 5 bases and V 0 bases, and 4 bases lay outside the gene matches. This CDR3 is 16 amino acids long. The CDR3 nucleotides read TGTGCCAGCAGTTTATGGACTAGCGGAGATACCGGGGAGCTGTTTTTT. Protein: CASSLWTSGDTGELFF.

The rearrangement uses TRBV10-2 and TRBJ1-2; the D is unclear. There are 13 residues in the CDR3. Looked up from germline, CDR1 is WSHSY and CDR2 is SAAADI. V shed 4 bases and J shed 4 bases, with 10 bases lying between them. Written as DNA, the CDR3 is TGCGCCAGCAGTGTTGAACTCATCTATGGCTACACCTTC. This translates into CASSVELIYGYTF.

In this sample, this clone turned up once. The chain uses TRBV7-9 and TRBJ1-1, with D possibly being TRBD1 (5 bases). From germline, CDR1 is SEHNR and CDR2 FQNEAQ (reference sequence). This CDR3 is 12 amino acids long. V dropped 5 bases and J dropped 4 bases, with 8 bases sitting between them. The CDR3 loop is CASSGQGTEAFF. The CDR3, as DNA: TGTGCCAGCAGCGGGCAGGGCACTGAAGCTTTCTTT. Together with reference TRBV7-9 and TRBJ1-1, the CDR3 gives the full variable domain: DTGVSQNPRHKITKRGQNVTFRCDPISEHNRLYWYRQTLGQGPEFLTYFQNEAQLEKSRLLSDRFSAERPKGSFSTLEIQRTEQGDSAMYLCASSGQGTEAFFGQGTRLTVV.

The chain joins TRBV5-1 to TRBJ1-5; D is possibly TRBD1 (6 bases). The CDR3 extends over 15 amino acids. V lost 4 bases and J 0 bases, leaving 11 bases between the germline ends. Germline CDR1 SGHRS, CDR2 YFSETQ. The CDR3, as DNA: TGCGCCAGCAGCCTTGGACAGCATAGCAATCAGCCCCAGCATTTT. This gives the protein CASSLGQHSNQPQHF.

The gene calls are TRBV13 and TRBJ2-1, with 9 bases aligning to TRBD2. The junction had 11 bases not matched to a gene; V was cut back by 1 base and J by 4 bases. Germline values: CDR1 PRHDT, CDR2 FYEKMQ (reference sequence). The CDR3 has 18 residues. The CDR3 here is CASSLDIFRLAGYNEQFF. CDR3 DNA: TGTGCCAGCAGCTTAGATATATTTAGGCTAGCGGGGTACAATGAGCAGTTCTTC. The variable domain in full, with the rest retrieved from reference TRBV13 and TRBJ2-1, is AAGVIQSPRHLIKEKRETATLKCYPIPRHDTVYWYQQGPGQDPQFLISFYEKMQSDKGSIPDRFSAQQFSDYHSELNMSSLELGDSALYFCASSLDIFRLAGYNEQFFGPGTRLTVL.

The rearrangement joins TRBV28 to TRBJ2-3; D is unclear. Trimming removed 4 bases at V and 1 base at J, with 15 bases between. The CDR3 extends over 16 amino acids. Germline loops: CDR1 MDHEN, CDR2 SYDVKM. CDR3 DNA sequence: TGTGCCAGCAGTTCCCGACGGCTAGAAGGCACAGATACGCAGTATTTT. Its translation is CASSSRRLEGTDTQYF.

The chain employs TRBV4-1 and TRBJ2-1; 11 positions agree with TRBD1. V was clipped by 2 bases and J by 8 bases; unmatched bases: 11. The CDR3 contains 17 residues. Per germline, CDR1 MGHRA and CDR2 YSYEKL. The CDR3 bases are TGCGCCAGCAGCCAAACAGGTGGACAGGGGGCTGGGGATGAGCAGTTCTTC. This encodes CASSQTGGQGAGDEQFF.

The rearrangement uses TRBV28 and TRBJ1-2; perhaps TRBD1 as D (6 bases). Germline lookup yields CDR1 MDHEN and CDR2 SYDVKM. Trimming pared 5 bases from V and 7 bases from J, leaving 23 bases between. The CDR3 covers 16 residues. The CDR3 bases are TGTGCCAGCAGTCCGAACGACTTTACAGGGAGAGGTGGCTACACCTTC. Translating gives CASSPNDFTGRGGYTF.

This chain connects TRBV11-2 to TRBJ2-1; the match to TRBD2 covers 14 bases. The CDR3 length is 15 residues. CDR1 is SGHAT and CDR2 is FQNNGV in the germline V gene. With 6 bases clipped from V and 7 bases from J, the junction kept 5 bases outside the gene matches. The DNA for the CDR3 is TGTGCCAGCAGTTGGACTAGCGGGAGGACAAATGAGCAGTTCTTC. Translating gives CASSWTSGRTNEQFF.

The chain carries TRBV6-5 and TRBJ1-4; a weak D match, TRBD1 (6 bases). The CDR3 consists of 14 residues. Germline V CDR1 and CDR2: MNHEY, SVGAGI. The V end lost 5 bases, the J end lost 3 bases, and 10 bases lay between the germline ends. In nucleotides, the CDR3 is TGTGCCAGCAGTACAGGGTGGGCTAATGAAAAACTGTTTTTT. It yields the protein CASSTGWANEKLFF.